This T cell receptor beta chain came from a study of cytomegalovirus exposure and HLA in healthy donors. Germline V gives CDR1 SGHRS, CDR2 YFSETQ. Trimming removed 0 bases from V and 6 bases from J, with 9 bases in between. The CDR3 consists of 13 residues. The PCR employed 60 Vbeta primers together with 13 Jbeta primers. Assay used: immunoSEQ multiplex PCR; TCRdb lists only in-frame clones, some missing. The sample carries over 100,000 clones, around 72% recorded once. Study-wide results and limits: There were reportedly fewer N-insertions in an Asian-associated ancestry cluster than the roughly 670-donor mean, in a later analysis.

On this clone itself: Its antigen is still unknown.

The V call is TRBV5-1, the J call TRBJ1-1, with TRBD1 as a possible D gene (5 bases). The sequence came from a man between 50 and 59 years old in good health and CMV-seropositive. Sequenced: PBMCs. The CDR3, as DNA: TGCGCCAGCAGCTTGGACAGGACCGCTGAAGCTTTCTTT. Amino acids: CASSLDRTAEAFF.